The 26 T cell receptor beta chains listed next were all sequenced from one sample in a study of blood T cells in healthy people across ages. Using a J-beta primer mix together with a sample-barcoded 5' primer, a second PCR was run for roughly 7 to 11 cycles. TCRdb reanalysed the 5' RACE reads using MiXCR and keeps one entry per CDR3 protein. The sample includes 1.5 million to 2 million distinct CDR3 sequences, approximately 30% of them seen just once. Sequenced: blood. The receptors were sampled from a young woman in good health.

This clonotype was seen a single time. This sequence may be a read error, since a much larger clone differs from it by one base. The chain carries TRBV20-1 and TRBJ2-1; D remains ambiguous. Trimming cost V 0 bases and J 2 bases, with 11 bases left between them. The CDR3 spans 15 residues. Germline V gene data show CDR1 as DFQATT and CDR2 as SNEGSKA (reference sequence). CDR3 loop: CSARDPTATYNEQFF. The CDR3 region has the DNA TGCAGTGCTAGAGATCCAACGGCCACCTACAATGAGCAGTTCTTC.

This chain uses TRBV13 with TRBJ2-5; 8 bases line up with TRBD2. The V and J ends lost 5 bases and 2 bases, in that order; junction bases with no gene match: 10. The CDR3 totals 16 residues. Germline V gene sequence: CDR1 PRHDT, CDR2 FYEKMQ (reference sequence). The CDR3 region is CASSARASGPQETQYF. CDR3 bases: TGTGCCAGCAGCGCACGGGCTAGCGGGCCACAAGAGACCCAGTACTTC.

This clonotype has ten or more counts. The genes are TRBV20-1 and TRBJ2-1, with TRBD1 as a possible D gene (6 bases). Trimming left V 3 bases short and J 3 bases short, with 9 bases between. The CDR3 spans 13 residues. Germline V lookup: CDR1 DFQATT, CDR2 SNEGSKA (reference sequence). DNA of the CDR3: TGCAGTGCTAGCAGGGGTAGCTACAATGAGCAGTTCTTC. It translates to CSASRGSYNEQFF.

The sample holds many counts of this clonotype. This chain uses TRBV7-6 with TRBJ2-4; D remains unclear. This CDR3 region has 14 residues. Trimming removed 4 bases from V and 2 bases from J, with 9 bases in between. Per the germline V gene, CDR1 is SGHVS and CDR2 is FNYEAQ. The CDR3 protein is CASSSRVPKNIQYF. The DNA for the CDR3 is TGTGCCAGCAGCTCACGGGTCCCCAAAAACATTCAGTACTTC.

There are many counts of this clonotype. CDR3 loop: CASSLAVNTGELFF. The CDR3 DNA reads as TGCGCCAGCAGCTTGGCGGTTAACACCGGGGAGCTGTTTTTT. The genes are TRBV5-1 and TRBJ2-2; D gene ambiguous. Germline V gives CDR1 SGHRS, CDR2 YFSETQ. Trimming shortened V by 0 bases and J by 2 bases, and 5 bases separated the two germline ends. The CDR3 loop spans 14 amino acids.

This clonotype was picked up one time. The gene calls are TRBV20-1 and TRBJ2-3, with TRBD2 identical over 7 bases. Per germline, CDR1 DFQATT and CDR2 SNEGSKA (reference sequence). CDR3 size: 14 residues. The V gene end was trimmed by 6 bases and the J gene end by 6 bases; junction bases not matched to a gene: 12. The CDR3 DNA reads as TGCAGTGCCCCAGCGGGCGGGAGAGGGGATACGCAGTATTTT. Translating gives CSAPAGGRGDTQYF.

This clonotype was counted a few times. This chain uses TRBV11-2 with TRBJ2-7; D call uncertain. CDR3 length: 15 residues. Germline V gene sequence: CDR1 SGHAT, CDR2 FQNNGV. V was cut by 1 base and J by 0 bases, with 10 bases left in between. This CDR3 is CASSLGSTTSYEQYF. CDR3 bases: TGTGCCAGCAGCTTAGGCAGCACAACCTCCTACGAGCAGTACTTC.

This clonotype was observed a handful of times. The rearrangement links TRBV7-2 to TRBJ1-2; a weak D match, TRBD1 (6 bases). The CDR3 consists of 15 residues. CDR1 is SGHTA and CDR2 is FQGNSA in the germline V gene. Trimming pared 5 bases from V and 3 bases from J, leaving 16 bases between. The CDR3 here is CASSPQGRGDYGYTF. The CDR3, as DNA: TGTGCCAGCAGCCCGCAGGGGCGGGGGGACTATGGCTACACCTTC.

This chain joins TRBV29-1 and TRBJ2-2, with D uncertain. V was cut by 1 base and J by 6 bases, with 9 bases left in between. This CDR3 region has 13 residues. Germline V gene data show CDR1 as SQVTM and CDR2 as ANQGSEA. As DNA, the CDR3 is TGCAGCGTTGAAGGGCAGACCCCCGGGGAGCTGTTTTTT. Protein: CSVEGQTPGELFF.

This clonotype was found a few times. The chain is built from TRBV5-1 and TRBJ2-1; D is uncertain. The CDR3 sequence is 14 residues long. Trimming left V 4 bases short and J 10 bases short, with 18 bases between. Germline CDR1 reads SGHRS; CDR2 reads YFSETQ. This chain's CDR3 is CASSRLPESREQFF. The CDR3 DNA follows: TGCGCCAGCAGCCGTTTACCCGAGAGTCGAGAGCAGTTCTTC.

This clonotype was seen a few times. This chain uses TRBV7-9 with TRBJ2-1; unclear D gene. Germline loops: CDR1 SEHNR, CDR2 FQNEAQ (reference sequence). V was clipped by 2 bases and J by 7 bases, with 15 bases between them. The CDR3 is 15 residues long. The chain's CDR3 is CASSLSGSRFNEQFF. In DNA form, the CDR3 reads TGTGCCAGCAGCTTAAGTGGGTCTAGGTTTAATGAGCAGTTCTTC.

This clonotype was found a few times. The rearrangement uses TRBV20-1 and TRBJ2-1; D is unresolved. The CDR3 has 12 residues. Germline values: CDR1 DFQATT, CDR2 SNEGSKA (reference sequence). V dropped 1 base and J dropped 11 bases, with 12 bases sitting between them. The chain's CDR3 is CSARVYGAKQFF. CDR3 in DNA: TGCAGTGCTAGAGTTTACGGCGCCAAGCAGTTCTTC.

In this sample, this clonotype turned up many times. The genes are TRBV27 and TRBJ1-2; TRBD1 agrees at 7 bases. The germline gives CDR1 MNHEY, CDR2 SMNVEV (reference sequence). Unmatched junction bases numbered 2, after V lost 2 bases and J lost 2 bases. This CDR3 is 14 amino acids long. The CDR3 loop is CASSLVRGNYGYTF. In nucleotides, the CDR3 is TGTGCCAGCAGTTTAGTCAGGGGGAACTATGGCTACACCTTC.

In its sample, this clonotype was seen many times. In DNA, the CDR3 is TGCAGTGCTAATAGACTCCAAGGGAATGAGCAGTTCTTC. Its translation is CSANRLQGNEQFF. The genes are TRBV20-1 and TRBJ2-1; D unresolved. The length of the CDR3 is 13 residues. CDR1 and CDR2 (germline): DFQATT, SNEGSKA (reference sequence). Trimming took 4 bases from V and 7 from J, leaving 14 bases between them.

Regarding this clonotype: An end of the junction differs from the germline gene, which may be a read error. The chain links TRBV27 to TRBJ1-2; a weak D match, TRBD1 (6 bases). The CDR3 consists of 14 residues. Germline loops: CDR1 MNHEY, CDR2 SMNVEV (reference sequence). CDR3 sequence: CASGLSARGYGYTF. The CDR3 coding sequence is TGTGCCAGCGGTTTATCTGCCAGGGGCTATGGCTACACCTTC.

The CDR3 here is CASSPGQGRIGPTDTQYF. Here the CDR3 DNA reads TGTGCCAGCAGTCCAGGACAGGGAAGGATTGGTCCCACAGATACGCAGTATTTT. J is TRBJ2-3 and V is TRBV28; 8 nucleotides align to TRBD1. This CDR3 region has 18 residues. In germline, CDR1 is MDHEN, CDR2 SYDVKM. Germline trimming cut 5 bases from V and 2 bases from J; bases unmatched to any gene: 15.

As regards this clonotype: A much larger clone is a single base away; this may be a read error. The chain links TRBV7-2 to TRBJ2-1, with 15 bases aligning to TRBD2. The CDR3 is 15 amino acids. V shed 8 bases, J shed 13 bases, and the junction held 12 bases outside the gene matches. Per germline, CDR1 SGHTA and CDR2 FQGNSA. CDR3 in DNA: TGTGCCAGCTCCGAAGGACTAGCGGGAGGGCCTCCCCAGTTCTTC. It yields the protein CASSEGLAGGPPQFF.

This clonotype turned up a few times. The genes are TRBV20-1 and TRBJ2-3; 12 bases map to TRBD2. Per germline, CDR1 DFQATT and CDR2 SNEGSKA (reference sequence). The CDR3 spans 15 residues. J gave up 3 bases and V 3 bases, and 4 bases lay outside the gene matches. CDR3 DNA: TGCAGTGCTAGCTCGGGACTAGCGGGTACAGATACGCAGTATTTT. Amino acid sequence: CSASSGLAGTDTQYF.

Of note for this clonotype: This is likely a read error, given that the CDR3 carries no conserved phenylalanine or tryptophan at its end. The chain links TRBV2 to TRBJ2-7; perhaps D is TRBD1 or TRBD2 (5 bases each). CDR1 SNHLY and CDR2 FYNNEI come from the germline V gene. Trimming stripped 8 bases from V and 4 bases from J, with 18 bases between. The CDR3 length is 14 residues. DNA for the CDR3: TGTGCCAGCTATACCGGGACGGGTCCGTACGAGCAGTACTTA. Residues: CASYTGTGPYEQYL.

The genes are TRBV3-1 and TRBJ2-3; TRBD1 is a possible D gene (7 bases). The V and J ends lost 3 bases and 12 bases respectively, with 16 bases between them. Germline V gene data show CDR1 as LGHDT and CDR2 as YNNKEL (reference sequence). This CDR3 comprises 13 residues. CDR3 sequence reads: CASSQSAGQTQYF. The DNA for the CDR3 is TGTGCCAGCAGCCAGAGCGCGGGACAGACACAGTATTTT.

This clonotype turned up a few times. The chain carries TRBV12-3 or TRBV12-4 and TRBJ2-1; TRBD2 matches 11 bases. This CDR3 has 15 amino acids. V trimming: 3 bases; J trimming: 5 bases; junction bases outside the gene matches: 3. CDR3: CASSFELAGDNEQFF. The CDR3 DNA follows: TGTGCCAGCAGTTTCGAACTAGCGGGAGACAATGAGCAGTTCTTC.

The CDR3 sequence is CASSYSVTEQYF. CDR3 coding DNA: TGTGCCAGCAGCTATAGTGTAACCGAGCAGTACTTC. This chain connects TRBV11-2 to TRBJ2-4; no reliable D call. Gene TRBJ2-7 matches the end of the DNA better, so the J call may be wrong. CDR1 and CDR2 from the germline V gene are SGHAT and FQNNGV. The CDR3 has 12 residues.

This clonotype has more than one count but fewer than ten. A clone one base away is much larger, so this may be a read error. This sequence joins TRBV15 and TRBJ2-7, with TRBD2 matching over 10 bases. The germline CDR1 and CDR2 sequences are LNHNV and YYDKDF (reference sequence). CDR3 length equals 14 residues. The CDR3 loop reads CAASSSGLASEQYF. The CDR3, as DNA: TGTGCCGCCAGCTCCTCGGGACTAGCGTCAGAGCAGTACTTC.

To note about this clonotype: A read error may produce the germline difference seen at one junction end. V gene TRBV7-3 combines with J gene TRBJ2-1; TRBD1 matches at 8 bases. The length of the CDR3 is 17 residues. CDR1 and CDR2 (germline): SGHTA, FQGTGA. In nucleotides, the CDR3 is TGTGCCAGCAGCACGGACAGGGATATGGGCTCCTGCAATGAGCAGTTCTTC. The encoded protein is CASSTDRDMGSCNEQFF.

In its sample, this clonotype was seen a few times. Here the CDR3 reads CASSPTSGGAWGQETQYF. As DNA, the CDR3 is TGCGCCAGCAGCCCGACTAGCGGGGGGGCCTGGGGCCAAGAGACCCAGTACTTC. The chain has TRBV5-1 and TRBJ2-5; 14 positions agree with TRBD2. This CDR3 region has 18 residues. Germline V gene lookup returns CDR1 SGHRS and CDR2 YFSETQ. The junction had 9 bases not matched to a gene; V was cut back by 4 bases and J by 1 base.

In its sample, this clonotype was seen a few times. The chain links TRBV24-1 to TRBJ2-5; 10 nucleotides agree with TRBD2. The CDR3 sequence is 16 residues long. The junction had 4 bases not matched to a gene; V was cut back by 3 bases and J by 1 base. The germline gives CDR1 KGHDR, CDR2 SFDVKD. CDR3 sequence reads: CATSDPSGGGQETQYF. CDR3 in DNA: TGTGCCACCAGTGATCCTAGCGGGGGAGGCCAAGAGACCCAGTACTTC.